The subject of this entry is one T cell receptor beta chain. Its antigen is unknown. This record comes from a study of shared clonotypes between healthy human individuals. General study results and limits: Naive CD4 clonotypes were shared across several donors at roughly 5.5%. Across subsets, estimated richness was generally greater for naive than for memory populations. Having only a few donors restricted how much genetic and exposure-history diversity was captured. Researchers sampled blood only, noting tissue repertoires likely differ.

The CDR3 is made up of 16 amino acids. With 4 bases clipped from V and 0 bases from J, the junction kept 3 bases outside the gene matches. Germline-derived CDR1 and CDR2 are SGHTA and FQGNSA. Profiled with immunoSEQ multiplex PCR; TCRdb holds only in-frame clones, not every one. The sample shows fewer than 1.4 million clones, 78% of them seen only once. The sample was memory CD4+ T cells from PBMCs. Subset denoted: CD45RA-negative fraction. The chain joins TRBV7-2 to TRBJ2-3; 11 nucleotides agree with TRBD2. This sequence originates from a man younger than 30 in good health. Some clones in this sample may be carry-over from other donors' samples. CDR3 sequence: CASSSRLAGSTDTQYF. The CDR3 DNA sequence: TGTGCCAGCAGCTCACGACTAGCGGGAAGCACAGATACGCAGTATTTT.